This entry features one T cell receptor beta chain sequence. Its antigen is as yet unknown. This clone may be a read error of a much larger clone one base away. CDR1 DFQATT and CDR2 SNEGSKA come from the germline V gene (reference sequence). CDR3 length equals 16 residues. Trimming cost V 1 base and J 6 bases, with 20 bases left between them. The lymph nodes were axillary draining lymph nodes from breast cancer patients. The data stem from a study of breast tumors, draining lymph nodes, adjacent tissues. Study-wide findings and caveats: Tumor and nontumor repertoires were significantly more similar in luminal-like than in basal-like breast cancer.

MiXCR, run by TCRdb on the multiplex PCR reads, gives a single entry per CDR3 protein. The table records about 300,000 distinct CDR3 sequences, 30% of them present only once. The genes are TRBV20-1 and TRBJ2-3; tentatively, D is TRBD1 or TRBD2 (5 bases each). Sequenced material: axillary lymph node tissue. This TCR was recovered from a female donor with breast cancer. Some clones in this sample may be carry-over from other donors' samples. In DNA, the CDR3 is TGCAGTGCTAGAGGCCCTTGGGGGTGGTCGAGGGATACGCAGTATTTT. As protein: CSARGPWGWSRDTQYF.